This record looks at one T cell receptor (beta chain) sequence and its context. Its antigen is currently unknown. These data are taken from a study of cytomegalovirus exposure and HLA in healthy donors. Overall study findings and caveats: As was reported, the HLA-A and HLA-B alleles of most subjects were accurately predicted from TCR beta sequences.

Researchers ran the PCR with 60 Vbeta and 13 Jbeta primers. Profiled with immunoSEQ multiplex PCR; TCRdb holds only in-frame clones, not every one. Of approximately 210,000 clones listed, roughly four fifths are singletons. Looked up from germline, CDR1 is SGHRS and CDR2 is YFSETQ. Between the trimmed V and J ends, which lost 4 bases and 4 bases, there was a span of 8 bases. The CDR3 is 13 residues long. The receptor was isolated from a man between 18 and 35 years old in good health and CMV-seronegative. This sequence joins TRBV5-1 and TRBJ2-2; D not resolved. The source material was PBMCs. CDR3 sequence reads: CASSLDITGELFF. For the CDR3, the DNA is TGCGCCAGCAGCCTTGACATCACCGGGGAGCTGTTTTTT.